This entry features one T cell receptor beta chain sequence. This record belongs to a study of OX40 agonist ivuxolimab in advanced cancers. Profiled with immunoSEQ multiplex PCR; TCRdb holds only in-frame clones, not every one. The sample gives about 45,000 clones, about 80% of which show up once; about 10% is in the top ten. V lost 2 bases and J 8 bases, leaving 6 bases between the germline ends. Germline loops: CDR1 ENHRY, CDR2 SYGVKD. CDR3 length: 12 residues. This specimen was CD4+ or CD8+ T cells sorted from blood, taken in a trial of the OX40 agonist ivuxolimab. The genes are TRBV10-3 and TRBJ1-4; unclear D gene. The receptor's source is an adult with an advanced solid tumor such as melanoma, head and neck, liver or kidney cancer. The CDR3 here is CAISEEGEKLFF. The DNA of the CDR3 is TGTGCCATCAGTGAGGAAGGGGAAAAACTGTTTTTT.